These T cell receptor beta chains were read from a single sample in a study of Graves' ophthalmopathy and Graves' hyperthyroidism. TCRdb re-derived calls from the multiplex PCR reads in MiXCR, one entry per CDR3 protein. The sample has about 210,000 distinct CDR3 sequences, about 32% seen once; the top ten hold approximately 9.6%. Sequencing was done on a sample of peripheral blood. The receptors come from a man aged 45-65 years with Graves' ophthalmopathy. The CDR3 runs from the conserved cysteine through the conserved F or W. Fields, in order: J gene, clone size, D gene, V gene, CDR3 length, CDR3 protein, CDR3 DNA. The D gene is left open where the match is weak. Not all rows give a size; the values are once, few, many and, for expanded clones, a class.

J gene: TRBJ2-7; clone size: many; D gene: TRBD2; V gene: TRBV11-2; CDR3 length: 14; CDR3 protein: CASSLASGMNEQYF; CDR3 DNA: TGTGCCAGCAGCTTAGCTAGCGGGATGAACGAGCAGTACTTC
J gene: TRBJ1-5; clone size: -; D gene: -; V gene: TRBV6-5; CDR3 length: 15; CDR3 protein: CASSYSRQTNQPQHF; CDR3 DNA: TGTGCCAGCAGTTACTCCCGCCAGACCAATCAGCCCCAGCATTTT
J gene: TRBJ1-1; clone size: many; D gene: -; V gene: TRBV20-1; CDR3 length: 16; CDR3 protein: CSARDLLQGLNTEAFF; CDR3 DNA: TGCAGTGCTAGAGATCTCTTACAGGGCCTGAACACTGAAGCTTTCTTT
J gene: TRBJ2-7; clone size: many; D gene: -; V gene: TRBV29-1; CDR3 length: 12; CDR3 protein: CSVPDGAYEQYF; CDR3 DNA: TGCAGCGTTCCGGACGGTGCCTACGAGCAGTACTTC
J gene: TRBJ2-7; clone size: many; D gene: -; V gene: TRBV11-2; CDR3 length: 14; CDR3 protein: CASSPHLTGSEQYF; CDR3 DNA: TGTGCCAGCAGCCCCCACCTGACCGGCTCCGAGCAGTACTTC
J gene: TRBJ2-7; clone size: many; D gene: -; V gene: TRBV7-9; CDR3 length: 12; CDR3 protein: CASSLTSYEQYF; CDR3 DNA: TGTGCCAGCAGTTTGACTAGCTACGAGCAGTACTTC
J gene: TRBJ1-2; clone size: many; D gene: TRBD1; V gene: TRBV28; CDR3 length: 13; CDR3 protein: CASRTGEFYGYTF; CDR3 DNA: TGTGCCAGCAGGACAGGGGAATTCTATGGCTACACCTTC
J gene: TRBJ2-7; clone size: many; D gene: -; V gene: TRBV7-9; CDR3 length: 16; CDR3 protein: CASSAPDPESSYEQYF; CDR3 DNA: TGTGCCAGCAGCGCGCCCGATCCCGAGAGCTCCTACGAGCAGTACTTC
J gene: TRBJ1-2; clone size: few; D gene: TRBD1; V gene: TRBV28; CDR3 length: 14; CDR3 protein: CASRAGTVNYGYTF; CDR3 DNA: TGTGCCAGCAGAGCCGGGACAGTTAACTATGGCTACACCTTC
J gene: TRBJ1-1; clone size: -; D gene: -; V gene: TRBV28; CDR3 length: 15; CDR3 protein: CASSLGGNRDTEAFF; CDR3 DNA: TGTGCCAGCAGTTTAGGGGGAAACAGAGACACTGAAGCTTTCTTT
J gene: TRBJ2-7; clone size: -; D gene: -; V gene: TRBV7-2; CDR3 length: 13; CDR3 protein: CASRRRQDYEQYF; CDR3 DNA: TGTGCCAGCAGACGTAGACAGGACTACGAGCAGTACTTC
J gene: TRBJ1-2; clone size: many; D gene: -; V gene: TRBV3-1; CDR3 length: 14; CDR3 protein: CASSQEGSGYGYTF; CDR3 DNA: TGTGCCAGCAGCCAAGAAGGTAGTGGCTATGGCTACACCTTC
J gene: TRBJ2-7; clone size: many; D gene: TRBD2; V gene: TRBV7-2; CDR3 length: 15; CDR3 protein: CASSLSGRTSYEQYF; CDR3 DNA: TGTGCCAGCAGCTTAAGCGGGAGGACCTCCTACGAGCAGTACTTC
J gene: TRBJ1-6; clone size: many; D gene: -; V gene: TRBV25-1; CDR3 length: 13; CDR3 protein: CASSSAGNSPLHF; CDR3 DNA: TGTGCCAGCAGTTCGGCAGGGAATTCACCCCTCCACTTT
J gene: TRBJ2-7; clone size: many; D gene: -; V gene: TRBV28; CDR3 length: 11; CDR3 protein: CASSFMMEQYF; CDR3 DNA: TGTGCCAGCAGTTTTATGATGGAGCAGTACTTC
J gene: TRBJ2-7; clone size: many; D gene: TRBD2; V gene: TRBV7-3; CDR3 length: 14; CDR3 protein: CASSLELAASEQYF; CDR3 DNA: TGTGCCAGCAGCTTAGAACTAGCGGCCTCCGAGCAGTACTTC
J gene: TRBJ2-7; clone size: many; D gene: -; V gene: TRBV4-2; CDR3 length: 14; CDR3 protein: CASSQEASVYEQYF; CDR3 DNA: TGTGCCAGCAGCCAAGAGGCCAGCGTGTACGAGCAGTACTTC
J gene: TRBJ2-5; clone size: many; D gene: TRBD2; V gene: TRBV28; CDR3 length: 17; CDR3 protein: CASSTTPGLAVQEAQYF; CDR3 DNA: TGTGCCAGCAGTACGACGCCCGGACTAGCAGTACAAGAGGCCCAGTACTTC
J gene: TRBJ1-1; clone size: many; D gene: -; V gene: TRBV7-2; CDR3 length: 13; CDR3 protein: CASSLATGREAFF; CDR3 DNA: TGTGCCAGCAGCTTAGCAACAGGGAGGGAAGCTTTCTTT
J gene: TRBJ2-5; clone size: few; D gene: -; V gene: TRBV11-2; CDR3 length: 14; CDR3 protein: CASSLAPAAETQYF; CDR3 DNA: TGTGCCAGCAGCTTAGCCCCCGCGGCAGAGACCCAGTACTTC